This TCR beta chain is drawn from a study of T-cell reconstitution after alpha-beta-depleted transplantation in children. Trimming pared 5 bases from V and 7 bases from J, leaving 21 bases between. The CDR3 has 16 residues. The germline V gene encodes CDR1 SEHNR and CDR2 FQNEAQ (reference sequence). Study-level findings and limits: Roughly two months post-transplant, alpha-beta T cells reportedly originated from several hundred graft clones that had expanded. TCRbeta diversity was high at day 60 in some patients (a result of surviving recipient T cells and thymic progenitors). From newly produced T cells came most of the T-cell counts and diversity one year after transplant.

The authors prepared the TCRbeta library with unique molecular identifiers. TCRdb recomputed calls from the PCR reads with MiXCR, one row per CDR3 protein. The sample yields roughly 790,000 distinct CDR3 sequences, approximately 15% seen once. This clonotype was counted a few times. The antigen remains unidentified. The genes are TRBV7-9 and TRBJ2-4; a weak D match, TRBD1 (6 bases). This receptor was obtained from a male patient younger than 18 who had a stem cell transplant for acute lymphoblastic leukemia, so the T cells may come from the graft donor. The sequencing used PBMCs, mostly from graft donor cells, collected 360 days after TCRalphabeta/CD19-depleted stem cell transplant. The chain's CDR3 is CASSLKDGLQGNIQYF. DNA for the CDR3: TGTGCCAGCAGCCTGAAGGACGGCCTTCAGGGGAACATTCAGTACTTC.